This entry lists 7 T cell receptor beta chains sequenced from one sample in a study of blood T cell repertoires in COVID-19. Generated by immunoSEQ multiplex PCR, the TCRdb table keeps only in-frame clones and is missing some. Among some 230,000 clones, 86% were seen once, and the ten largest hold more than 8.5%. Sequences were obtained from peripheral blood. The receptors originated from a woman aged 50 to 60 with COVID-19, enrolled during active disease.

The chain combines TRBV7-9 with TRBJ1-5; a possible D gene is TRBD1 (5 bases). The CDR3 extends over 16 amino acids. Germline V gene data show CDR1 as SEHNR and CDR2 as FQNEAQ (reference sequence). V gave up 6 bases and J gave up 3 bases, with 18 bases separating them. CDR3 sequence (DNA): TGTGCCAGCAGTTTGGGTGCGGGGGGTAACAATCAGCCCCAGCATTTT. It is translated as CASSLGAGGNNQPQHF. Together with reference TRBV7-9 and TRBJ1-5, the CDR3 gives the full variable domain: DTGVSQNPRHKITKRGQNVTFRCDPISEHNRLYWYRQTLGQGPEFLTYFQNEAQLEKSRLLSDRFSAERPKGSFSTLEIQRTEQGDSAMYLCASSLGAGGNNQPQHFGDGTRLSIL.

The J gene is TRBJ1-2, the V gene TRBV4-3; D might be TRBD1 (5 bases). The CDR3 loop spans 17 amino acids. Trimming pared 4 bases from V and 6 bases from J, leaving 24 bases between. Germline CDR1 and CDR2: LGHNA and YSLEER. The CDR3 spells CASSRALGRGGGDGYTF. In DNA, the CDR3 is TGCGCCAGCAGCCGAGCCCTAGGCCGCGGCGGGGGGGATGGCTACACCTTC.

The rearrangement joins TRBV18 to TRBJ1-1, with D possibly being TRBD1 (5 bases). CDR3 length: 14 residues. The V end lost 4 bases, the J end lost 0 bases, and 9 bases lay between the germline ends. CDR1 and CDR2 (germline): KGHSH, LQKENI. This chain's CDR3 is CASSLAGMNTEAFF. The CDR3 DNA follows: TGTGCCAGCTCACTTGCAGGGATGAACACTGAAGCTTTCTTT.

This clone was seen a handful of times. The chain is built from TRBV18 and TRBJ2-1; possible D gene TRBD2, 6 bases. V lost 0 bases to trimming and J lost 5 bases, with 14 bases between them. Germline values: CDR1 KGHSH, CDR2 LQKENI. The CDR3 runs to 16 residues. CDR3: CASSPPDRETDNEQFF. CDR3 coding DNA: TGTGCCAGCTCACCACCGGACCGGGAGACCGACAATGAGCAGTTCTTC.

V and J are TRBV30 and TRBJ2-2; D not resolved. The CDR3 sequence is 13 residues long. Trimming removed 2 bases from V and 2 bases from J, with 6 bases in between. Germline V gene lookup returns CDR1 GTSNPN and CDR2 SVGIG (reference sequence). The CDR3 loop is CAWSPFNTGELFF. The CDR3 DNA reads as TGTGCCTGGAGTCCGTTTAACACCGGGGAGCTGTTTTTT.

This rearrangement joins TRBV30 to TRBJ2-7; 9 bases agree with TRBD1. The length of the CDR3 is 11 residues. The J segment lost 9 bases and the V segment lost 7 bases, leaving 7 bases of the junction unmatched. In germline, CDR1 is GTSNPN, CDR2 SVGIG (reference sequence). Written as DNA, the CDR3 is TGTGCCTCGGGACAGGGTAAAGGGCAGTACTTC. Protein product: CASGQGKGQYF.

This clone has only a few counts. The chain couples TRBV5-6 to TRBJ1-6, with 8 bases lining up with TRBD1. The CDR3 covers 18 residues. Germline CDR1 and CDR2: SGHDT and YYEEEE. Germline trimming cut 4 bases from V and 7 bases from J; bases unmatched to any gene: 16. The CDR3 DNA is TGTGCCAGCAGCAATCAGGGGGCTGGAGGTCTATGGAATTCACCCCTCCACTTT. Translating it yields CASSNQGAGGLWNSPLHF.